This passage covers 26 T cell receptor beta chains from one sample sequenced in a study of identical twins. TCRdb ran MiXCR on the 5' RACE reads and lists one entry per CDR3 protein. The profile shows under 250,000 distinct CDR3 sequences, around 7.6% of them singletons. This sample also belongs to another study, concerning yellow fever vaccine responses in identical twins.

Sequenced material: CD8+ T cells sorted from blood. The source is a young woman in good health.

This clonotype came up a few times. In DNA, the CDR3 is TGTGCCAGCAGCCGACCAACGGGAGAAGCCACAGATACGCAGTATTTT. Its translation: CASSRPTGEATDTQYF. The chain combines TRBV4-2 with TRBJ2-3, with D possibly being TRBD2 (6 bases). The germline V gene has CDR1 LGHNA and CDR2 YNFKEQ. The V and J ends lost 4 bases and 2 bases respectively, with 16 bases between them. The CDR3 extends over 16 amino acids.

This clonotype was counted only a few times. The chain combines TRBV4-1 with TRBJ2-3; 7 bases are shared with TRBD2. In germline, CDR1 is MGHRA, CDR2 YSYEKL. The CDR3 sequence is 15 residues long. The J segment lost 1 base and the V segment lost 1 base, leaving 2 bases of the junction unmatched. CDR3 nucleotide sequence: TGCGCCAGCAGCCAAGGAGGACTAGGCACAGATACGCAGTATTTT. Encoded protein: CASSQGGLGTDTQYF.

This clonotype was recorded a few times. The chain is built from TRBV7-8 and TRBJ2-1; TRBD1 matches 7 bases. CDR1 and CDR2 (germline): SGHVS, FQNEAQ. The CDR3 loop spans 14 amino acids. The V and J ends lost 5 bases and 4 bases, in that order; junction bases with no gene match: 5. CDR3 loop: CASSREDRYNEQFF. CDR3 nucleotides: TGTGCCAGCAGCCGCGAGGACAGGTACAATGAGCAGTTCTTC.

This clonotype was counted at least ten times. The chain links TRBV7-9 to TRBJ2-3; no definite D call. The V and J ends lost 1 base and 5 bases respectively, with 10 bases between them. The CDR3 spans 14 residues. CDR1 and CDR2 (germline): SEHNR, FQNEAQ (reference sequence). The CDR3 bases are TGTGCCAGCAGCTTAGATCACGTGCTAGATACGCAGTATTTT. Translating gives CASSLDHVLDTQYF.

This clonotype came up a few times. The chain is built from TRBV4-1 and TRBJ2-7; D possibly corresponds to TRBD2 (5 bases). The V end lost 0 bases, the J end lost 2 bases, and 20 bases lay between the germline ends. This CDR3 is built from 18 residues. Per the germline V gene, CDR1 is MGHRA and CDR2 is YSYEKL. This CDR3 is CASSQDRARTVRAYEQYF. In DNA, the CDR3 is TGCGCCAGCAGCCAAGATAGGGCACGGACTGTAAGGGCCTACGAGCAGTACTTC.

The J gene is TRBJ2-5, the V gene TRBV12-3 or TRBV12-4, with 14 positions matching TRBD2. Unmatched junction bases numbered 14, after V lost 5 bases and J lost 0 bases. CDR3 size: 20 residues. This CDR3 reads CASSPPLTGTSGRHQETQYF. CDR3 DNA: TGTGCCAGCAGTCCCCCCTTAACCGGGACTAGCGGGAGACACCAAGAGACCCAGTACTTC.

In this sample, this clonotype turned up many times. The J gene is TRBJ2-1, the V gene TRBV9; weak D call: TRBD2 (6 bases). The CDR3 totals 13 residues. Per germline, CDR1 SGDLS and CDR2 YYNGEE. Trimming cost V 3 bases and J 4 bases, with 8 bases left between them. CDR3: CASSGGEYNEQFF. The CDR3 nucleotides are TGTGCCAGCAGCGGGGGGGAGTACAATGAGCAGTTCTTC.

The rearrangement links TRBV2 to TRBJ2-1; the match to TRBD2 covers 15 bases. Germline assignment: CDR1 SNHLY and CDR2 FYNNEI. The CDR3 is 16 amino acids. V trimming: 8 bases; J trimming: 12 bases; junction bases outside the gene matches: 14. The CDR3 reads CASVQGPGTSGGRQFF. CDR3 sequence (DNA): TGTGCCAGCGTTCAGGGGCCTGGGACTAGCGGGGGGAGGCAGTTCTTC.

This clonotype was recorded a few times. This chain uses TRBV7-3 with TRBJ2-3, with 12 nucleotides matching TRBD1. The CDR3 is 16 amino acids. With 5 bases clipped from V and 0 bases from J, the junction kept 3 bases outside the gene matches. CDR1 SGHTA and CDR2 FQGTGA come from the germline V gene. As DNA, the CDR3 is TGTGCCAGCAGCCCCGGGACAGGGGGCAGCACAGATACGCAGTATTTT. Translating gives CASSPGTGGSTDTQYF.

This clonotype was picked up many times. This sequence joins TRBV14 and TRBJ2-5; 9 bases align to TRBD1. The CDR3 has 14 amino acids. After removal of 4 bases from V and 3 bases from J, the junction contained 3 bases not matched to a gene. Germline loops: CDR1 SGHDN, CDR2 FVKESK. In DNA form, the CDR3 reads TGTGCCAGCAGCCCAAGGGACAGGGAAGAGACCCAGTACTTC. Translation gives CASSPRDREETQYF.

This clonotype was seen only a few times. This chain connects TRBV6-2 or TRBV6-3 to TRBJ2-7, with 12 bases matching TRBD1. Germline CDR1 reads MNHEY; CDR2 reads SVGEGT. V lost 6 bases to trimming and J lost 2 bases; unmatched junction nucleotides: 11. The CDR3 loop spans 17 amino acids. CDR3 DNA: TGTGCCAGCAGCCCCGGGACAGGGGGCTATCTCGCCTACGAGCAGTACTTC. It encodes CASSPGTGGYLAYEQYF.

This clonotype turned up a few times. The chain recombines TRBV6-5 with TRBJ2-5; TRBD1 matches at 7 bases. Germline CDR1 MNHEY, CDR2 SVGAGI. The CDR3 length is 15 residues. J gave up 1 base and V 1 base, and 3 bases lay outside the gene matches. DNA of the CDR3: TGTGCCAGCAGTTACTTCAGGGGGACCCAAGAGACCCAGTACTTC. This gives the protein CASSYFRGTQETQYF.

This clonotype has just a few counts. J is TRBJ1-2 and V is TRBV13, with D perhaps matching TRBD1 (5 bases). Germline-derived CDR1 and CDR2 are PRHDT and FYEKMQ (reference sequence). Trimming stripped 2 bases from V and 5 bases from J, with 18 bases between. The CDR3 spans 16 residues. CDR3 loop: CASSLPSSGTEYGYTF. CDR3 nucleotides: TGTGCCAGCAGCTTACCCTCGTCCGGGACGGAGTATGGCTACACCTTC.

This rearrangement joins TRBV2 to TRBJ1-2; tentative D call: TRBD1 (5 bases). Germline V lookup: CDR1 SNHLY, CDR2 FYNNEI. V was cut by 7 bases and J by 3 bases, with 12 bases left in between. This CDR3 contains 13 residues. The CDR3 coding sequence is TGTGCCAGCACGGGCAGGGTTTACTATGGCTACACCTTC. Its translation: CASTGRVYYGYTF.

CDR3 in DNA: TGTGCCAGCAGTTCCCGGGACACTTACAATGAGCAGTTCTTC. Amino acid sequence: CASSSRDTYNEQFF. The gene calls are TRBV28 and TRBJ2-1, with D tentatively TRBD1 (6 bases). V shed 4 bases and J shed 4 bases, with 11 bases lying between them. This CDR3 is built from 14 residues. Germline assignment: CDR1 MDHEN and CDR2 SYDVKM.

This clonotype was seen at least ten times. CDR3 coding DNA: TGCGCCAGCAGCTTGCTGGCAGGCAAAGCGACCGGGGAGCTGTTTTTT. Amino acid sequence: CASSLLAGKATGELFF. V gene TRBV5-1 combines with J gene TRBJ2-2, with D uncertain. The CDR3 length is 16 residues. Per the germline V gene, CDR1 is SGHRS and CDR2 is YFSETQ. V was shortened by 1 base and J by 5 bases, with 15 bases between the two germline ends.

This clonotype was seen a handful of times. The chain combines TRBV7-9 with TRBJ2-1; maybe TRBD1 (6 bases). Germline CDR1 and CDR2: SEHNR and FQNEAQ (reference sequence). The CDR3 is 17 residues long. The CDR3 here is CVVGYRVVGSSYNEQFF. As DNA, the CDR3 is TGTGTCGTAGGGTACAGGGTAGTGGGGAGCTCCTACAATGAGCAGTTCTTC.

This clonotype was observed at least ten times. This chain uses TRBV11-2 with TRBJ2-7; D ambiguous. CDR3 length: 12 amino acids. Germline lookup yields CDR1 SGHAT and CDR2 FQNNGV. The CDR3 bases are TGTGCCAGCAGTTTAGGATCCTACGAGCAGTACGTC. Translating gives CASSLGSYEQYV.

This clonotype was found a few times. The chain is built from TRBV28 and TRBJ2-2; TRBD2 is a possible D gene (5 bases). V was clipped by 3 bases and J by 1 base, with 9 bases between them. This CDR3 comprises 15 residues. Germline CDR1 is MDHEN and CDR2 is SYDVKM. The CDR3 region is CASSFGVVNTGELFF. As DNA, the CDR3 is TGTGCCAGCAGTTTCGGGGTCGTGAACACCGGGGAGCTGTTTTTT. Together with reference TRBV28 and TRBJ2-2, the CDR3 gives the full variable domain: DVKVTQSSRYLVKRTGEKVFLECVQDMDHENMFWYRQDPGLGLRLIYFSYDVKMKEKGDIPEGYSVSREKKERFSLILESASTNQTSMYLCASSFGVVNTGELFFGEGSRLTVL.

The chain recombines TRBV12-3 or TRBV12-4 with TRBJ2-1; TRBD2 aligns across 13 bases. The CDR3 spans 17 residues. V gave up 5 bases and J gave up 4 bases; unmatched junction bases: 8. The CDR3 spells CASSGGTSGTTYNEQFF. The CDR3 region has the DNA TGTGCCAGCAGTGGCGGGACTAGCGGGACCACGTACAATGAGCAGTTCTTC.

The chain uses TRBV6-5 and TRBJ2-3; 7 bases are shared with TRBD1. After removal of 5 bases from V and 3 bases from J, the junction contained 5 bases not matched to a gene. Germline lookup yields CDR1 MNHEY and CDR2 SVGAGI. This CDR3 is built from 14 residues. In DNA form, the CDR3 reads TGTGCCAGCAGTACTACAGGGGTGACAGATACGCAGTATTTT. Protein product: CASSTTGVTDTQYF.

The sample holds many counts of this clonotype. CDR3 bases: TGCAGTCCCACCCGGGCCGCTAACTATGGCTACACCTTC. Protein product: CSPTRAANYGYTF. The chain uses TRBV20-1 and TRBJ1-2; D not resolved. This CDR3 comprises 13 residues. Trimming shortened V by 8 bases and J by 0 bases, and 13 bases separated the two germline ends. Per the germline V gene, CDR1 is DFQATT and CDR2 is SNEGSKA (reference sequence).

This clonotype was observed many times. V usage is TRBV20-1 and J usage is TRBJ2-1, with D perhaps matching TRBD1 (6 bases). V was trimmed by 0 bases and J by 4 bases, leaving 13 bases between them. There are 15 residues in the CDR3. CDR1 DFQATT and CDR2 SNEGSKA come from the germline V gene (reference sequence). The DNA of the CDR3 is TGCAGTGCTAGAGATTGGTGGGACACGTACAATGAGCAGTTCTTC. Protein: CSARDWWDTYNEQFF.

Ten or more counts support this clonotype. The CDR3 DNA reads TGTGCCAGCGATAACCGGGACACAGCTAACTATGGCTACACCTTC. Amino acid sequence: CASDNRDTANYGYTF. The chain combines TRBV27 with TRBJ1-2, with D perhaps TRBD1 (6 bases). The CDR3 contains 15 residues. V gave up 8 bases and J gave up 0 bases, with 16 bases separating them. Germline V gives CDR1 MNHEY, CDR2 SMNVEV (reference sequence).

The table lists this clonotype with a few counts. CDR3 residues: CASSFRGHPNTGELFF. The DNA of the CDR3 is TGTGCCAGCAGTTTTAGGGGACACCCTAACACCGGGGAGCTGTTTTTT. The chain joins TRBV27 to TRBJ2-2, with a weak D call TRBD1 (6 bases). Trimming took off 3 bases at V and 2 bases at J, with 13 bases between the two ends. CDR1 is MNHEY, CDR2 SMNVEV, per germline (reference sequence). CDR3 length equals 16 residues.

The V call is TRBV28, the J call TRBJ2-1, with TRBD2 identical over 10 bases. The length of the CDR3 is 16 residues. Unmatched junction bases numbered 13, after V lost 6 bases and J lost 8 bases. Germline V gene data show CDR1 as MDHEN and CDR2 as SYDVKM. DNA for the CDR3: TGTGCCAGCAGAACAAGCGGGAGGGCCTTTTTCGATGAGCAGTTCTTC. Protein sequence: CASRTSGRAFFDEQFF.